The next 32 T cell receptor beta chains were all read from a single sample in a study of T cells after yellow fever vaccination. TCRdb recomputed calls from the 5' RACE reads with MiXCR, one row per CDR3 protein. Altogether 450,000 to 650,000 distinct CDR3 sequences are present, 21% being singletons, with the ten largest covering 15% to 20%. The specimen comprised PBMCs, sampled 21 days after the first yellow fever vaccination. The receptors here all came from a man aged 18 to 29 who received the YFV17D yellow fever vaccine.

This clonotype was detected only a few times. The chain uses TRBV7-9 and TRBJ2-1, with 7 bases fitting TRBD2. CDR3 length: 15 amino acids. The V and J ends lost 4 bases and 5 bases, in that order; junction bases with no gene match: 8. Germline V gene lookup returns CDR1 SEHNR and CDR2 FQNEAQ (reference sequence). CDR3 residues: CASSSSSGRDNEQFF. CDR3 nucleotide sequence: TGTGCCAGCAGCTCGTCTAGCGGTCGGGACAATGAGCAGTTCTTC. Looking up the rest from reference TRBV7-9 and TRBJ2-1 gives the full variable domain: DTGVSQNPRHKITKRGQNVTFRCDPISEHNRLYWYRQTLGQGPEFLTYFQNEAQLEKSRLLSDRFSAERPKGSFSTLEIQRTEQGDSAMYLCASSSSSGRDNEQFFGPGTRLTVL.

The genes are TRBV7-2 and TRBJ2-3; D may be TRBD2 (5 bases). V shed 1 base and J shed 6 bases, with 11 bases lying between them. CDR1 and CDR2 from the germline V gene are SGHTA and FQGNSA. CDR3 length: 14 amino acids. CDR3 coding DNA: TGTGCCAGCAGCTTAGTACGGGGAGTGGATACGCAGTATTTT. Translating it yields CASSLVRGVDTQYF.

The chain has TRBV29-1 and TRBJ2-2; TRBD2 might be the D (6 bases). This CDR3 has 13 residues. The germline gives CDR1 SQVTM, CDR2 ANQGSEA. V was cut by 4 bases and J by 5 bases, with 11 bases left in between. The CDR3, as DNA: TGCAGCGTTGGGAGGGGACGGACCGGGGAGCTGTTTTTT. This gives the protein CSVGRGRTGELFF.

CDR3 sequence reads: CASSFGRGVSTDTQYF. Here the CDR3 DNA reads TGTGCCAGCAGTTTCGGTCGGGGGGTTAGCACAGATACGCAGTATTTT. The rearrangement links TRBV12-3 or TRBV12-4 to TRBJ2-3; TRBD2 agrees at 7 bases. The CDR3 covers 16 residues. V shed 3 bases, J shed 0 bases, and the junction held 6 bases outside the gene matches.

There are many counts of this clonotype. The rearrangement uses TRBV5-1 and TRBJ2-7, with D possibly being TRBD1 or TRBD2 (5 bases each). The CDR3 covers 17 residues. V lost 0 bases to trimming and J lost 2 bases, with 18 bases between them. CDR1 is SGHRS, CDR2 YFSETQ, per germline. CDR3 residues: CASSLDGGTIPPYEQYV. The CDR3 DNA follows: TGCGCCAGCAGCTTGGATGGTGGGACGATCCCCCCCTACGAGCAGTACGTC.

This clonotype was observed many times. The chain has TRBV6-2 or TRBV6-3 and TRBJ2-1, with TRBD2 identical over 7 bases. Germline loops: CDR1 MNHEY, CDR2 SVGEGT. Trimming cost V 6 bases and J 0 bases; bases outside gene matches: 8. This CDR3 is built from 16 residues. The CDR3 sequence: CASSSLRGSSYNEQFF. CDR3 DNA: TGTGCCAGCAGCAGTCTGCGGGGGAGCTCCTACAATGAGCAGTTCTTC.

This clonotype was detected a few times. This rearrangement joins TRBV27 to TRBJ2-1; TRBD2 matches 8 bases. Germline V gene lookup returns CDR1 MNHEY and CDR2 SMNVEV (reference sequence). This CDR3 comprises 15 residues. The V segment lost 1 base and the J segment 9 bases; nucleotides outside the gene matches: 8. CDR3 in DNA: TGTGCCAGCAGTTTATATGGGACTAGTACATTTGAGCAGTTCTTC. It is translated as CASSLYGTSTFEQFF.

This chain joins TRBV9 and TRBJ1-2; D ambiguous. Germline loops: CDR1 SGDLS, CDR2 YYNGEE. The CDR3 has 13 residues. V was pared by 3 bases and J by 7 bases, with 13 bases between. In DNA form, the CDR3 reads TGTGCCAGCAGCGCTGATCTGTCTGCTGGCTACACCTTC. Protein product: CASSADLSAGYTF.

In its sample, this clonotype was seen a few times. The chain combines TRBV28 with TRBJ2-7, with D possibly being TRBD1 (6 bases). V was shortened by 4 bases and J by 5 bases, with 15 bases between the two germline ends. Germline CDR1 reads MDHEN; CDR2 reads SYDVKM. This CDR3 is 14 amino acids long. CDR3: CASSSAGAPHEQYV. CDR3 bases: TGTGCCAGCAGTTCCGCAGGGGCGCCCCACGAGCAGTACGTC.

This clonotype was seen a few times. V gene TRBV7-9 combines with J gene TRBJ1-4; D uncertain. This CDR3 region has 18 residues. V gave up 5 bases and J gave up 3 bases, with 22 bases separating them. Per germline, CDR1 SEHNR and CDR2 FQNEAQ (reference sequence). CDR3 nucleotide sequence: TGTGCCAGCAGCGGTCTGCTGGACGCTGCTTCGGCTAATGAAAAACTGTTTTTT. Translating it yields CASSGLLDAASANEKLFF.

This clonotype was recorded a few times. The gene calls are TRBV10-2 and TRBJ2-3; TRBD1 might be the D (5 bases). Germline V lookup: CDR1 WSHSY, CDR2 SAAADI. CDR3 length: 14 amino acids. V lost 4 bases, J lost 4 bases, and 12 bases lay in between. CDR3 DNA: TGCGCCAGCAGTGTGGTAGGGGCTCCAGATACGCAGTATTTT. Protein sequence: CASSVVGAPDTQYF.

This clonotype was picked up a small number of times. V usage is TRBV11-2 and J usage is TRBJ1-2, with 8 bases that match TRBD1. The V gene's germline CDR1 is SGHAT and CDR2 FQNNGV. The V segment lost 5 bases and the J segment 2 bases; nucleotides outside the gene matches: 10. The CDR3 extends over 16 amino acids. The CDR3 DNA reads TGTGCCAGCAGCCGAGGTCGACAGGGGCTGAACTATGGCTACACCTTC. It is translated as CASSRGRQGLNYGYTF.

The chain uses TRBV20-1 and TRBJ2-7; perhaps TRBD1 as D (5 bases). The CDR3 has 15 amino acids. CDR1 is DFQATT, CDR2 SNEGSKA, per germline (reference sequence). The V end was cut by 0 bases, the J end by 2 bases, with 14 bases between. CDR3 in amino acids: CSARDDNRRPYEQYF. In DNA form, the CDR3 reads TGCAGTGCTAGAGATGATAACAGGCGGCCCTACGAGCAGTACTTC.

The V call is TRBV5-1, the J call TRBJ2-7; 7 nucleotides align to TRBD1. This CDR3 is 12 amino acids long. Trimming removed 5 bases from V and 5 bases from J; junction bases left unmatched: 4. Germline lookup yields CDR1 SGHRS and CDR2 YFSETQ. The CDR3 here is CASRTGSHEQYF. CDR3 coding DNA: TGCGCCAGCAGGACAGGGTCCCACGAGCAGTACTTC.

J is TRBJ2-5 and V is TRBV6-1; 12 nucleotides match TRBD2. The V gene end was trimmed by 6 bases and the J gene end by 5 bases; junction bases not matched to a gene: 10. Germline CDR1 is MNHNS and CDR2 is SASEGT. This CDR3 is built from 16 residues. Here the CDR3 reads CASSPLAGGLEETQYF. In DNA form, the CDR3 reads TGTGCCAGCAGCCCCCTAGCGGGGGGGCTTGAGGAGACCCAGTACTTC.

This chain connects TRBV6-5 to TRBJ2-2; 8 nucleotides agree with TRBD1. V was pared by 0 bases and J by 7 bases, with 10 bases of the junction left unmatched. The CDR3 covers 17 residues. CDR1 is MNHEY and CDR2 is SVGAGI in the germline V gene. The CDR3 loop reads CASSYSIVRGLGGELFF. The CDR3 DNA reads TGTGCCAGCAGTTACTCGATAGTCAGGGGGCTCGGCGGGGAGCTGTTTTTT.

This sequence joins TRBV19 and TRBJ1-5, with TRBD1 matching 10 bases. V lost 0 bases, J lost 5 bases, and 7 bases stayed unmatched. Germline V gene sequence: CDR1 LNHDA, CDR2 SQIVND (reference sequence). This CDR3 comprises 17 residues. The CDR3 DNA reads TGTGCCAGTAGTATAGATCCGGGACAGGGGTCGTATCAGCCCCAGCATTTT. It codes for CASSIDPGQGSYQPQHF.

This clonotype was observed a handful of times. This chain joins TRBV12-3 or TRBV12-4 and TRBJ1-4; no firm D call. The V end was cut by 2 bases, the J end by 11 bases, with 9 bases between. The CDR3 runs to 12 residues. The CDR3 DNA sequence: TGTGCCAGCAGTTTAATCGTGGAGAAACTGTTTTTT. Translation: CASSLIVEKLFF.

The rearrangement links TRBV7-2 to TRBJ2-5; 7 positions match TRBD2. Germline V gives CDR1 SGHTA, CDR2 FQGNSA. The ends lost 5 bases at V and 3 bases at J; junction bases unmatched: 9. The CDR3 runs to 15 residues. The CDR3 DNA reads TGTGCCAGCAGCCCCAGATGGGGGGGAAAAGAGACCCAGTACTTC. Translating it yields CASSPRWGGKETQYF. Full variable domain (remainder filled in from reference TRBV7-2 and TRBJ2-5): GAGVSQSPSNKVTEKGKDVELRCDPISGHTALYWYRQSLGQGLEFLIYFQGNSAPDKSGLPSDRFSAERTGGSVSTLTIQRTQQEDSAVYLCASSPRWGGKETQYFGPGTRLLVL.

This clonotype turned up a few times. The V and J genes are TRBV19 and TRBJ2-7; perhaps D is TRBD1 or TRBD2 (5 bases each). Deletions cut 1 base from V and 4 bases from J, with 8 bases between. The CDR3 is made up of 13 amino acids. Germline CDR1 and CDR2: LNHDA and SQIVND (reference sequence). DNA for the CDR3: TGTGCCAGTAGTATAGGGGACGGGTACGAGCAGTACTTC. Its translation: CASSIGDGYEQYF.

This clonotype was counted only a few times. The rearrangement links TRBV7-2 to TRBJ2-1, with D uncertain. This CDR3 has 12 residues. Germline V gene lookup returns CDR1 SGHTA and CDR2 FQGNSA. Trimming pared 6 bases from V and 8 bases from J, leaving 11 bases between. The CDR3 bases are TGTGCCAGCAGTTCCATTGGGGATGAGCAGTTCTTC. Residues: CASSSIGDEQFF. The whole variable domain, filled in from reference TRBV7-2 and TRBJ2-1, reads GAGVSQSPSNKVTEKGKDVELRCDPISGHTALYWYRQSLGQGLEFLIYFQGNSAPDKSGLPSDRFSAERTGGSVSTLTIQRTQQEDSAVYLCASSSIGDEQFFGPGTRLTVL.

This clonotype showed up just a few times. The chain has TRBV4-2 and TRBJ2-7; 7 bases are shared with TRBD2. V lost 5 bases and J lost 5; bases outside the gene matches: 12. Looked up from germline, CDR1 is LGHNA and CDR2 is YNFKEQ. This CDR3 has 15 residues. The chain's CDR3 is CASSSLGSGVNEQYF. The DNA of the CDR3 is TGTGCCAGCAGCTCCCTCGGAAGCGGGGTCAACGAGCAGTACTTC.

The chain employs TRBV7-9 and TRBJ1-1; D is uncertain. CDR3 size: 15 residues. Germline CDR1 is SEHNR and CDR2 is FQNEAQ (reference sequence). With 3 bases removed from V and 0 bases from J, the gap between germline ends came to 11 bases. CDR3 in amino acids: CASSFGNLVNTEAFF. The CDR3 nucleotides read TGTGCCAGCAGCTTCGGCAACCTTGTGAACACTGAAGCTTTCTTT.

The rearrangement links TRBV29-1 to TRBJ2-7, with D maybe TRBD1 (5 bases). The germline V gene has CDR1 SQVTM and CDR2 ANQGSEA. Deletions cut 1 base from V and 4 bases from J, with 11 bases between. The length of the CDR3 is 13 residues. The CDR3 here is CSVEVGQQYEQYF. Here the CDR3 DNA reads TGCAGCGTTGAAGTAGGACAACAGTACGAGCAGTACTTC.

In its sample, this clonotype was seen many times. The CDR3 DNA sequence: TGTGCCAGCAGTTTTCTAGCGGGGGGATACAATGAGCAGTTCTTC. This codes for CASSFLAGGYNEQFF. The chain employs TRBV28 and TRBJ2-1; 11 nucleotides match TRBD2. Germline CDR1 MDHEN, CDR2 SYDVKM. The ends lost 3 bases at V and 4 bases at J; junction bases unmatched: 2. The CDR3 covers 15 residues.

The chain is built from TRBV12-3 or TRBV12-4 and TRBJ1-5; 10 nucleotides line up with TRBD1. The CDR3 length is 21 residues. The ends lost 4 bases at V and 6 bases at J; junction bases unmatched: 24. The CDR3 nucleotides read TGTGCCAGCAGTTCCCGAACAACCGGGACAGGGGTAATGGGTTCCACTCAGCCCCAGCATTTT. Residues: CASSSRTTGTGVMGSTQPQHF.

The chain employs TRBV7-2 and TRBJ2-3; TRBD2 aligns across 10 bases. Germline trimming cut 3 bases from V and 4 bases from J; bases unmatched to any gene: 1. The CDR3 is 14 amino acids. Germline-derived CDR1 and CDR2 are SGHTA and FQGNSA. This CDR3 is CASSFSGGPDTQYF. The CDR3, as DNA: TGTGCCAGCAGCTTTAGCGGGGGGCCAGATACGCAGTATTTT.

This clonotype was observed once. The V gene is TRBV6-2 or TRBV6-3, the J gene TRBJ2-7; 8 bases are shared with TRBD2. The CDR3 covers 13 residues. Trimming at V came to 10 bases and at J to 6 bases, leaving 11 bases not matched to a gene. In germline, CDR1 is MNHEY, CDR2 SVGEGT. This CDR3 reads CANSHRGGFEQYV. The DNA of the CDR3 is TGTGCCAACTCCCACCGGGGGGGGTTCGAGCAGTACGTC.

This clonotype was observed many times. The chain has TRBV12-3 or TRBV12-4 and TRBJ2-3; D gene unclear. The germline V and J ends were trimmed by 5 bases and 6 bases, with 9 bases remaining between them. CDR3 length equals 12 residues. The CDR3, as DNA: TGTGCCAGCAGTCCCCCTCGGGATACGCAGTATTTT. This encodes CASSPPRDTQYF.

This clonotype was found many times. Compared with germline, one end of the junction differs, possibly owing to a read error. This chain links TRBV7-3 with TRBJ1-3; unclear D gene. This CDR3 comprises 14 residues. Per germline, CDR1 SGHTA and CDR2 FQGTGA. The CDR3 DNA is TGCGCCAGCAGCTTGGGCGGAACTGGAAACACCATATATTTT. This encodes CASSLGGTGNTIYF.

This clonotype was recorded a few times. The gene calls are TRBV12-3 or TRBV12-4 and TRBJ1-6; 10 nucleotides align to TRBD1. The length of the CDR3 is 14 residues. Trimming took 7 bases from V and 6 from J; bases not matched to a gene: 3. The CDR3 loop is CASTRDRGNSPLHF. The CDR3 region has the DNA TGTGCCAGCACCCGGGACAGGGGTAATTCACCCCTCCACTTT.

This clonotype was seen only a few times. This rearrangement joins TRBV9 to TRBJ1-1, with D uncertain. V gave up 1 base and J gave up 1 base, with 5 bases separating them. Germline values: CDR1 SGDLS, CDR2 YYNGEE. The CDR3 is made up of 13 amino acids. CDR3 region: CASSVLGNTEAFF. The CDR3, as DNA: TGTGCCAGCAGCGTACTAGGGAACACTGAAGCTTTCTTT. The variable domain in full, with the rest retrieved from reference TRBV9 and TRBJ1-1, is DSGVTQTPKHLITATGQRVTLRCSPRSGDLSVYWYQQSLDQGLQFLIQYYNGEERAKGNILERFSAQQFPDLHSELNLSSLELGDSALYFCASSVLGNTEAFFGQGTRLTVV.